Listed below are T cell receptor beta chains from one sample, sequenced in a study of beta chain features in type 1 diabetes. Some clones are missing from TCRdb's copy, which holds only in-frame ones; the method was immunoSEQ multiplex PCR. Found here are 900,000 or so clones, 17% of them singletons; the top ten hold around 0.02%. Sequenced material: naive CD4+ T cells from blood. Every receptor here comes from a woman aged 18-29 years in good health. The CDR3 runs from the conserved cysteine through the conserved F or W. Only part of the rows carry a size: once, few, many, or a class if the clone is expanded.

v_gene	abundance	j_gene	CDR3aa
TRBV7-2	-	TRBJ2-7	CASSLASSDSTYEQYF
TRBV19	-	TRBJ2-1	CASSIEWLGGEQFF
TRBV5-4	few	TRBJ2-7	CASSFRQGPGIGEQYF
TRBV4-3	few	TRBJ1-1	CASSQEIGTLKARAFF
TRBV19	-	TRBJ2-2	CASSIAARHDRELFF
TRBV6-5	-	TRBJ2-5	CATNGGQETQYF
TRBV4-2	-	TRBJ2-1	CASSLMSGALTGNEQFF
TRBV14	-	TRBJ1-6	CASSQEALSPLHF
TRBV18	-	TRBJ2-3	CASSPPGLAAHTDTQYF
TRBV25-1	-	TRBJ1-2	CASSEYPLSTGGGYTF
TRBV7-9	-	TRBJ1-4	CASSFGSPNEKLFF
TRBV7-6	-	TRBJ1-1	CASSLVDPRGGTEAFF
TRBV29-1	-	TRBJ1-2	CSVEAVRGLYGYTF
TRBV28	few	TRBJ1-2	CASSLFAPAAGYTF
TRBV5-4	few	TRBJ2-1	CASSLEGEEQFF
TRBV19	-	TRBJ1-2	CAAYRGNGYTF
TRBV28	few	TRBJ2-5	CASSLWGETQYF
TRBV5-1	-	TRBJ2-1	CASWASGVPGEQFF
TRBV19	-	TRBJ2-1	CASSIPRGRGNYNEQFF
TRBV19	few	TRBJ1-5	CASRGEVRAQHF
TRBV7-2	few	TRBJ1-1	CASSLASGPEAFF
TRBV20-1	-	TRBJ2-7	CSAEPGQVQYF
TRBV2	few	TRBJ2-5	CASSDGLAGGETQYF
TRBV10-3	-	TRBJ1-5	CAISESLGGNQPQHF
TRBV29-1	-	TRBJ2-7	CSVEEGYEQYF
TRBV7-6	-	TRBJ2-7	CASSFGDRPYEQYF
TRBV19	-	TRBJ2-7	CASSTRLAGVVGEQYF
TRBV27	-	TRBJ2-5	CASRTTGVGTQYF
TRBV5-1	-	TRBJ2-1	CASSLQTSGRALGSYNEQFF
TRBV11-1	-	TRBJ2-7	CASSLRGNGHEQYF
TRBV7-3	-	TRBJ2-6	CASSFQISGANVLTF
TRBV7-9	few	TRBJ2-3	CASSFTGQSTDTQYF
TRBV5-4	-	TRBJ2-7	CASSPRLKGGPGPPEQYF
TRBV27	-	TRBJ1-5	CASSLSFLSAQPQHF
TRBV5-1	-	TRBJ2-6	CASSLVLGGGGANVLTF
TRBV25-1	-	TRBJ2-1	CASSELGQGKYNEQFF
TRBV29-1	-	TRBJ1-2	CSVDIGYGYTF
TRBV7-8	-	TRBJ2-7	CASSPGLGFDGYEQYF
TRBV28	-	TRBJ1-1	CASKGQGDTEAFF
TRBV28	-	TRBJ2-7	CASSMTGADEQYF
TRBV7-9	few	TRBJ2-5	CASSLRGDRQETQYF
TRBV29-1	-	TRBJ2-4	CSVVARDGNIQYF
TRBV7-2	few	TRBJ2-2	CASSSRLTGELFF
TRBV6-5	-	TRBJ2-1	CASSGGLARGQFF
TRBV4-2	-	TRBJ1-1	CASSQVEGRSATNPWRKMNTEAFF
TRBV27	-	TRBJ2-2	CASSPWDKDTGELFF
TRBV28	-	TRBJ2-5	CATLPGGSGETQYF
TRBV7-2	few	TRBJ2-5	CASSLGQYQETQYF
TRBV27	few	TRBJ1-4	CASSSQDRGLEKLFF
TRBV7-8	-	TRBJ2-1	CASSLFGGERNEQFF
TRBV7-2	-	-	CASSLSGADTEQYF
TRBV28	-	TRBJ2-1	CASIGTTGLAGESSYNEQFF
TRBV5-5	-	TRBJ2-1	CASSLEALAGVNEQFF
TRBV4-2	few	TRBJ2-5	CASSQEWGGGSGAGTQYF
TRBV7-9	-	TRBJ1-5	CASSRTYKQVRQPQHF
TRBV5-1	-	TRBJ1-1	CASSQHEGLRDTNTEAFF
TRBV5-1	-	TRBJ1-5	CASSSRVGQPQHF